What follows is one TCR beta chain and its context. Trimming took 0 bases from V and 2 from J, leaving 6 bases between them. Germline V gene sequence: CDR1 SGHNT, CDR2 YENEEA. The CDR3 consists of 14 residues. This entry comes from a study of blood T cell repertoires in COVID-19. Looking at the study overall: Spain, Italy and the United States supplied samples that represented acute and convalescent COVID-19.

Using immunoSEQ multiplex PCR, the repertoire was profiled, and TCRdb retains in-frame clones only, with some absent. The sample gives around 260,000 clones, under 85% of which show up once; 0.7% to 1% is in the top ten. The sample comprised peripheral blood. The source of this sequence is a human donor with COVID-19, enrolled during active disease. The donor label of this sample is uncertain. This chain links TRBV11-3 with TRBJ2-3; no firm D call. The CDR3 bases are TGTGCCAGCAGCTTAGATCCAGTCACAGATACGCAGTATTTT. Its protein product is CASSLDPVTDTQYF.